Listed below are T cell receptor beta chains from one sample, sequenced in a study of identifying expanded T cells in peripheral blood. Generated by immunoSEQ multiplex PCR, the TCRdb table keeps only in-frame clones and is missing some. The sample has about 120,000 clones; roughly 82% are singletons. Material: blood. These receptors were taken from a person aged 18 to 70 in good health. The CDR3 runs from the conserved cysteine through the conserved F or W. A D gene is named only where the DNA matches it firmly. Not every row has a clone size; where given, it reads once, few, many or a size class.

j_call v_call d_call clone_size cdr3_aa cdr3_nt
TRBJ1-1 TRBV19 . . CASSMIGLEGMNTEAFF TGTGCCAGTAGTATGATCGGGTTGGAGGGCATGAACACTGAAGCTTTCTTT
TRBJ2-7 TRBV7-2 . . CASSSRWAYEQYF TGTGCCAGCAGCTCCCGATGGGCCTACGAGCAGTACTTC
TRBJ1-1 TRBV25-1 TRBD1 . CASSPQGTGEAFF TGTGCCAGCAGTCCCCAGGGGACAGGGGAGGCTTTCTTT
TRBJ1-1 TRBV5-1 TRBD1 . CASLGQPNTEAFF TGCGCCAGCCTGGGACAGCCGAACACTGAAGCTTTCTTT
TRBJ1-5 TRBV7-3 . . CASSLDQSSNQPQHF TGTGCCAGCAGCTTAGATCAGTCGAGCAATCAGCCCCAGCATTTT
TRBJ2-1 TRBV9 . once CASSVVGAVNEQFF TGTGCCAGCAGCGTAGTGGGGGCGGTGAATGAGCAGTTCTTC
TRBJ2-3 TRBV30 . . CAWRGVRYTDTQYF TGTGCCTGGAGGGGGGTCAGGTACACAGATACGCAGTATTTT
TRBJ2-7 TRBV7-2 . . CASSWGAMIYEQYF TGTGCCAGCAGCTGGGGGGCCATGATCTACGAGCAGTACTTC
TRBJ1-2 TRBV9 TRBD1 . CASSDRPGQGYRYTF TGTGCCAGCAGCGATAGACCGGGACAGGGTTATCGCTACACCTTC
TRBJ2-2 TRBV27 . . CASSWTDNTGELFF TGTGCCAGCAGTTGGACAGATAACACCGGGGAGCTGTTTTTT
TRBJ1-6 TRBV27 . few CASTSDSSYNSPLHF TGTGCCAGCACGAGCGACAGCTCCTATAATTCACCCCTCCACTTT
TRBJ1-2 TRBV20-1 . few CSTSSGGF TGCAGTACGAGCTCCGGAGGGTTC
TRBJ1-1 TRBV4-3 . . CASSPQTALSTEAFF TGCGCCAGCAGCCCCCAGACAGCATTGAGCACTGAAGCTTTCTTT
TRBJ2-6 TRBV5-1 . . CASSLGPSSGANVLTF TGCGCCAGCAGCTTGGGACCCAGCTCTGGGGCCAACGTCCTGACTTTC